The subject of this entry is one TCR beta chain. The sample holds a few counts of this clone. This clone's antigen is unknown. The record has no base qualities; no much larger clone is one base away. These data are taken from a study of beta chain features in type 1 diabetes (dated 2018 in TCRdb). Regarding the research as a whole: Mean age, gender distribution, total cell number and subset yield did not differ between patients and healthy donors. Regulatory and stem cell-like memory subsets were isolated from only 8 patients and about 8 healthy donors, whereas naive and central memory subsets came from all 30 or so donors. The study compared TCRB repertoires of sorted circulating CD4+ T cell subsets between recently diagnosed type 1 diabetes patients and matched healthy donors. A total of about 100,000,000 sorted cells were examined across all samples, and RNA yield correlated strongly with the number of cells per subset. The study at large found these results: Type 1 diabetes patients showed a moderate but significant shortening of TCRB CDR3 length in all four CD4+ subsets. Naive, central memory and regulatory TCRB repertoires appeared more similar among patients than among healthy donors. HLA sub-analyses involved small numbers of individuals, so any influence of HLA type on TCRB rearrangement remained unresolved. Shorter templates might have been favored by PCR, but patient and control samples were amplified and corrected together, so both groups would have been affected equally by any skew. Because cDNA rather than genomic DNA was sequenced, highly expressing activated cells could have been over-represented, although no difference in activation and CD3 levels was found between groups. At VDJ recombination sites, type 1 diabetes patients had fewer insertions and more deleted nucleotides, which implies abnormalities in thymic rearrangement.

The High Capacity cDNA Reverse Transcription Kit was used to reverse transcribe all of the isolated RNA, meaning that expressed TCRB transcripts were what got sequenced. Deep immunoSEQ sequencing was performed on naive, central memory and regulatory T cell samples, with an average of around 3.5 million total reads per sample. Sorted cells were lysed in RLT buffer, and RNA was extracted using DNase-treated RNeasy Micro or Mini kits according to cell number. To prevent cross-contamination, each cell subset was processed individually, whereas patient and healthy donor samples were processed jointly. The immunoSEQ multiplex PCR was used to amplify TCRB sequences from cDNA, yielding 87-bp fragments that span the CDR3 region. Amplicons were sequenced on the Illumina HiSeq platform. Under the source paper's analysis protocol: PCR bias was computationally corrected using synthetic template baselines, reads within Hamming distance 2 were collapsed, and singletons that could not be merged were discarded. By aligning reads against IMGT, V, D and J genes, CDR3 length, and insertions or deletions at six rearrangement sites were assigned. Within each subset, clonotype counts were normalized to sorted cell number, and only after that were true diversity and Gini coefficients computed with the tcR R package. The overlap coefficient, calculated on TCRB nucleotide sequences, was used to quantify repertoire sharing. Out-of-frame TCRB sequences from naive cells were analyzed as a proxy for the pre-selection repertoire. TCRdb mirrors the immuneACCESS table, restricted to in-frame sequences. Some clones are absent from its copies; in checked studies, under half trace to an unresolved V gene, and the reason for the others is unknown. V and J calls and clone size come straight from that table; D and trimming were deduced from the DNA. The table for this sample lists about 710,000 clones; more than 13% of them were counted only once. The ten largest clonotypes hold approximately 0.043% of the sample.

From each donor, a single peripheral blood sample of about 116 mL on average was drawn into heparinised tubes. A BD FACSAria II and a panel including CD45RO, CCR7, CD25, CD127, CD95 and CD27 were used to sort naive, central memory, regulatory and stem cell-like memory CD4+ T cells. All sorted populations exceeded 95% purity. PBMCs were isolated immediately by Lymphoprep density gradient centrifugation and stained directly without culture. So that batch effects would be minimized, each experiment stained and sorted samples in pairs, pairing one healthy donor with one patient. CDR1 is given as SQVTM and CDR2 as ANQGSEA, both from the germline V gene. The CDR3 has 12 amino acids, counting the end cysteine and phenylalanine. The read is trimmed to its CDR3 DNA, 36 bases read in frame from base 1. V lost 7 bases and J lost 7 bases, and the count of bases not matched to a germline gene is 6.

The chain links TRBV29-1 with TRBJ2-1, with 8 bases matching TRBD2. Source material: naive CD4+ T cells from blood. Sample cell subset or site, as interpreted from the label and publication: true naive CD4+ T cells. The clonotype originates from a man between 18 and 35 years old with type 1 diabetes. Here is the DNA: TGCAGCGCGGTAGGCGGGGGGAATGAGCAGTTCTTC. It translates as CSAVGGGNEQFF.